These 20 T cell receptor beta chains came from one sample sequenced in a study of sequential checkpoint blockade in melanoma. Treatment meaning: randomized to nivolumab then ipilimumab (arm A) or the reverse (arm B). Method: immunoSEQ multiplex PCR; TCRdb's copy keeps in-frame clones and lacks some. The table has fewer than 35,000 clones, approximately 86% seen once. The input for sequencing was CD8+ T cells sorted from blood (inferred from file names), taken from a patient given nivolumab and ipilimumab in sequence. These receptors all stem from a human donor with melanoma.

This clone was observed a few times. V gene TRBV2 combines with J gene TRBJ1-5; maybe TRBD1 (6 bases). The CDR3 consists of 19 residues. In germline, CDR1 is SNHLY, CDR2 FYNNEI. V was shortened by 4 bases and J by 0 bases, with 22 bases between the two germline ends. The CDR3 nucleotides are TGTGCCAGCAGTGGAAACCACCGGACAGTTCCTTATAGCAATCAGCCCCAGCATTTT. It translates to CASSGNHRTVPYSNQPQHF. The full variable domain, in which reference TRBV2 and TRBJ1-5 provide the parts outside the CDR3, is EPEVTQTPSHQVTQMGQEVILRCVPISNHLYFYWYRQILGQKVEFLVSFYNNEISEKSEIFDDQFSVERPDGSNFTLKIRSTKLEDSAMYFCASSGNHRTVPYSNQPQHFGDGTRLSIL.

Only one count was recorded for this clone. This rearrangement joins TRBV7-9 to TRBJ2-1; maybe TRBD1 (6 bases). Germline lookup yields CDR1 SEHNR and CDR2 FQNEAQ (reference sequence). The CDR3 length is 15 residues. V shed 4 bases and J shed 1 base, with 11 bases lying between them. The CDR3 protein is CASSSPGQSYNEQFF. Written as DNA, the CDR3 is TGTGCCAGCAGCTCCCCGGGACAATCCTACAATGAGCAGTTCTTC.

The rearrangement uses TRBV7-9 and TRBJ2-7, with D hard to call. Germline CDR1 is SEHNR and CDR2 is FQNEAQ (reference sequence). This CDR3 is 12 amino acids long. V dropped 5 bases and J dropped 4 bases, with 9 bases sitting between them. The CDR3 DNA is TGTGCCAGCAGCCCCCCCGGGTACGAGCAGTACTTC. As protein: CASSPPGYEQYF.

This chain links TRBV5-1 with TRBJ1-2; 8 bases are a match to TRBD1. The CDR3 loop spans 12 amino acids. V trimming: 4 bases; J trimming: 8 bases; junction bases outside the gene matches: 4. Germline loops: CDR1 SGHRS, CDR2 YFSETQ. This CDR3 is CASSLGTGGYTF. The CDR3 DNA reads as TGCGCCAGCAGCCTCGGGACAGGAGGCTACACCTTC.

This chain connects TRBV7-2 to TRBJ2-5; 9 bases map to TRBD2. Germline CDR1 and CDR2: SGHTA and FQGNSA. V was pared by 5 bases and J by 5 bases, with 12 bases of the junction left unmatched. The CDR3 is 16 amino acids. The CDR3 spells CASSLYLAGFGETQYF. Here the CDR3 DNA reads TGTGCCAGCAGCCTTTATCTAGCGGGATTCGGGGAGACCCAGTACTTC. The complete variable domain, with remaining parts taken from reference TRBV7-2 and TRBJ2-5, reads GAGVSQSPSNKVTEKGKDVELRCDPISGHTALYWYRQSLGQGLEFLIYFQGNSAPDKSGLPSDRFSAERTGGSVSTLTIQRTQQEDSAVYLCASSLYLAGFGETQYFGPGTRLLVL.

The chain uses TRBV27 and TRBJ2-3; 7 bases align to TRBD1. Looked up from germline, CDR1 is MNHEY and CDR2 is SMNVEV (reference sequence). The V segment lost 4 bases and the J segment 3 bases; nucleotides outside the gene matches: 13. The length of the CDR3 is 17 residues. CDR3 in amino acids: CASSSFRGPGWTDTQYF. CDR3 bases: TGTGCCAGCAGTTCTTTTAGGGGGCCGGGGTGGACAGATACGCAGTATTTT.

This chain links TRBV29-1 with TRBJ2-2, with D tentatively TRBD2 (5 bases). This CDR3 has 13 amino acids. With 3 bases removed from V and 6 bases from J, the gap between germline ends came to 11 bases. Germline CDR1 SQVTM, CDR2 ANQGSEA. The CDR3 DNA reads as TGCAGCGTTGAGGACGGGGAGTCCGGGGAGCTGTTTTTT. This codes for CSVEDGESGELFF.

The chain uses TRBV19 and TRBJ1-4; D perhaps matches TRBD1 (5 bases). This CDR3 is built from 13 residues. Germline CDR1 LNHDA, CDR2 SQIVND (reference sequence). V was trimmed by 6 bases and J by 5 bases, leaving 10 bases between them. CDR3 sequence (DNA): TGTGCCAGTAGCGGGGACTGGAATGAAAAACTGTTTTTT. Encoded protein: CASSGDWNEKLFF. The whole variable domain, filled in from reference TRBV19 and TRBJ1-4, reads DGGITQSPKYLFRKEGQNVTLSCEQNLNHDAMYWYRQDPGQGLRLIYYSQIVNDFQKGDIAEGYSVSREKKESFPLTVTSAQKNPTAFYLCASSGDWNEKLFFGSGTQLSVL.

This clone has a single count. The chain combines TRBV9 with TRBJ2-7; D not resolved. The germline V and J ends were trimmed by 0 bases and 0 bases, with 7 bases remaining between them. The CDR3 is made up of 14 amino acids. The germline V gene has CDR1 SGDLS and CDR2 YYNGEE. CDR3: CASSVARGSYEQYF. The CDR3 bases are TGTGCCAGCAGCGTAGCCCGCGGCTCCTACGAGCAGTACTTC.

The J gene is TRBJ2-7, the V gene TRBV18, with 9 bases fitting TRBD2. The CDR3 is made up of 15 amino acids. Germline CDR1 KGHSH, CDR2 LQKENI. V was pared by 3 bases and J by 3 bases, with 6 bases of the junction left unmatched. The CDR3 reads CASSPGSGSLYEQYF. The DNA of the CDR3 is TGTGCCAGCTCACCGGGTAGCGGGAGTCTCTACGAGCAGTACTTC.

The V and J genes are TRBV4-3 and TRBJ2-3; the match to TRBD1 covers 7 bases. After removal of 3 bases from V and 1 base from J, the junction contained 4 bases not matched to a gene. Germline CDR1 and CDR2: LGHNA and YSLEER. The CDR3 loop spans 15 amino acids. As DNA, the CDR3 is TGCGCCAGCAGCCACCCCACAGGGGGCACAGATACGCAGTATTTT. It encodes CASSHPTGGTDTQYF.

This chain joins TRBV6-6 and TRBJ2-7, with TRBD2 matching 10 bases. Germline lookup yields CDR1 MNHNY and CDR2 SVGAGI (reference sequence). This CDR3 is built from 15 residues. V lost 6 bases, J lost 3 bases, and 8 bases stayed unmatched. Written as DNA, the CDR3 is TGTGCCAGCAGGGGGGCCTGGACTAGCGGCTACGAGCAGTACTTC. It yields the protein CASRGAWTSGYEQYF.

V gene TRBV28 combines with J gene TRBJ2-6; a weak D match, TRBD1 (5 bases). The V and J ends lost 2 bases and 2 bases respectively, with 10 bases between them. The CDR3 has 16 residues. In germline, CDR1 is MDHEN, CDR2 SYDVKM. In DNA form, the CDR3 reads TGTGCCAGCAGTTTACCAAGGGGTACTGGGGCCAACGTCCTGACTTTC. Encoded protein: CASSLPRGTGANVLTF.

The rearrangement joins TRBV6-1 to TRBJ1-4; TRBD1 agrees at 8 bases. The germline CDR1 and CDR2 sequences are MNHNS and SASEGT. The J segment lost 4 bases and the V segment lost 6 bases, leaving 7 bases of the junction unmatched. The CDR3 spans 15 residues. The CDR3 bases are TGTGCCAGCAGCCCAGGGGGCGGTGGTAATGAAAAACTGTTTTTT. Protein: CASSPGGGGNEKLFF.

V usage is TRBV28 and J usage is TRBJ2-5; D might be TRBD2 (5 bases). Trimming pared 3 bases from V and 5 bases from J, leaving 19 bases between. The CDR3 spans 16 residues. Germline V gene data show CDR1 as MDHEN and CDR2 as SYDVKM. The DNA for the CDR3 is TGTGCCAGCAGTTTCCCCTCAGGAGGCGGTGCGGAGACCCAGTACTTC. Its translation is CASSFPSGGGAETQYF.

CDR3 sequence reads: CASSLGGSGNTIYF. For the CDR3, the DNA is TGTGCCAGCAGTTTGGGAGGCTCTGGAAACACCATATATTTT. The rearrangement joins TRBV27 to TRBJ1-3; no definite D call. V lost 3 bases to trimming and J lost 0 bases, with 6 bases between them. Germline V CDR1 and CDR2: MNHEY, SMNVEV (reference sequence). The CDR3 spans 14 residues.

The chain uses TRBV7-9 and TRBJ2-7; D might be TRBD2 (5 bases). This CDR3 spans 16 amino acids. V lost 0 bases, J lost 4 bases, and 16 bases lay in between. Germline-derived CDR1 and CDR2 are SEHNR and FQNEAQ (reference sequence). The CDR3 reads CASSLATGIHVYEQYF. CDR3 nucleotide sequence: TGTGCCAGCAGCTTAGCGACCGGGATCCACGTTTACGAGCAGTACTTC.

This chain uses TRBV27 with TRBJ2-7; D is perhaps TRBD1 (5 bases). The CDR3 is 15 amino acids. Germline values: CDR1 MNHEY, CDR2 SMNVEV (reference sequence). Trimming took 1 base from V and 5 from J, leaving 15 bases between them. CDR3 in amino acids: CASSLFAGSINEQYF. DNA of the CDR3: TGTGCCAGCAGTTTATTCGCAGGGTCTATCAACGAGCAGTACTTC.

This chain joins TRBV28 and TRBJ2-7; D uncertain. V lost 5 bases to trimming and J lost 0 bases, with 8 bases between them. This CDR3 contains 13 residues. Looked up from germline, CDR1 is MDHEN and CDR2 is SYDVKM. The CDR3 is CASSSWSSYEQYF. The DNA for the CDR3 is TGTGCCAGCAGTAGCTGGAGCTCCTACGAGCAGTACTTC.

The rearrangement joins TRBV18 to TRBJ1-2; D might be TRBD1 (5 bases). CDR1 and CDR2 (germline): KGHSH, LQKENI. V was pared by 0 bases and J by 0 bases, with 20 bases between. The CDR3 contains 19 residues. This CDR3 reads CASSPPIRSGTGANYGYTF. The CDR3 DNA is TGTGCCAGCTCACCACCGATAAGGTCGGGGACGGGGGCTAACTATGGCTACACCTTC.